Detailed here is one T cell receptor (beta chain). CDR1 and CDR2 from the germline V gene are MNHNS and SASEGT. This CDR3 has 11 amino acids. V was pared by 7 bases and J by 8 bases, with 10 bases between. The sample comes from a study of regulatory T cells in long-lasting Graves disease. According to the study, TCR beta libraries were built with iRepertoire HTBI primers and CDR3-region Arm-PCR. TCRdb re-analysed the multiplex PCR reads in MiXCR, keeping a single row per CDR3 protein. Here the sample spans 360,000 or so distinct CDR3 sequences, about 23% being singletons. Time point: persistent/refractory GD, antithyroid drugs over 5 years with positive TRAb. PBMCs provided the RNA from which the TCR library was made.

The source is a woman aged 40-49 years with Graves disease. Sequencing used peripheral blood mononuclear cells (PBMCs), obtained when the disease was refractory, from a patient treated with antithyroid drugs. The chain joins TRBV6-1 to TRBJ2-3; weak D call: TRBD2 (5 bases). In DNA form, the CDR3 reads TGTGCCAGCACTTCAGCGGCTACGCAGTATTTT. It specifies CASTSAATQYF.